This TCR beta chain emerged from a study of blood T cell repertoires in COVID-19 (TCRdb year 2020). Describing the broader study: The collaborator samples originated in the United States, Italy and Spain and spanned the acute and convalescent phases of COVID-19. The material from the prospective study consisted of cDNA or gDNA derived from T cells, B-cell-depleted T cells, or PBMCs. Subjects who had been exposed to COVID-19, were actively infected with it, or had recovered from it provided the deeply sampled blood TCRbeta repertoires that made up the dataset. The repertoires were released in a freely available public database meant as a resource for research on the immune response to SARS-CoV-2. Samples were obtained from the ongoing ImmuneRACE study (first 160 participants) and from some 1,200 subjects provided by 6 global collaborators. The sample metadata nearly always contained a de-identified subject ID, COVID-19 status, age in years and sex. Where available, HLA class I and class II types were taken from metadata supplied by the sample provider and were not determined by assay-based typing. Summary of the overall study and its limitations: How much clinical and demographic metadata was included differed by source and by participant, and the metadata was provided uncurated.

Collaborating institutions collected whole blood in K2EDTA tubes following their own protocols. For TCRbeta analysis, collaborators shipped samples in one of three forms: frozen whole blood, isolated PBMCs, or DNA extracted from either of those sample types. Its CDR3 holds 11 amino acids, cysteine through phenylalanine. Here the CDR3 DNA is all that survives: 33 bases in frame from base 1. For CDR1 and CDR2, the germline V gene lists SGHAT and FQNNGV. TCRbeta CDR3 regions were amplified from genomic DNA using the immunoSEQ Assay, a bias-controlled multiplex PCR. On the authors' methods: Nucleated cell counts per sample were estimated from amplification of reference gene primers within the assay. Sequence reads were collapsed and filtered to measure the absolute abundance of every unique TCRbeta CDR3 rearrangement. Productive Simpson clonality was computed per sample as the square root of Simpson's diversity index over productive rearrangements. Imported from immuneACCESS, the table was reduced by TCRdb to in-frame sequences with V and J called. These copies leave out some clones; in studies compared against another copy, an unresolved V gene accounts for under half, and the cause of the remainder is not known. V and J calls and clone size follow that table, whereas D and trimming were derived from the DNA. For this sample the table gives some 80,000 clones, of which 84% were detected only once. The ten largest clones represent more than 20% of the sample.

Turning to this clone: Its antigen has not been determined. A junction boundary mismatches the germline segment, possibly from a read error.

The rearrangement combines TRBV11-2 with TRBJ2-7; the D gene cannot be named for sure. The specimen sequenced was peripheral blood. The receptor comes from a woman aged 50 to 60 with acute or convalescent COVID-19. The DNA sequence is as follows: TGTGCCAGCAGCATCCATAGCTTGGTGGACTTC. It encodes CASSIHSLVDF.